Reported below is one T cell receptor beta chain. Per the study methods: Amplification of reference gene primers was used by the study to estimate nucleated cell counts. The table came from immunoSEQ multiplex PCR; TCRdb's copy has only in-frame clones and leaves some out. That table furnishes V, J and clone size, whereas the DNA furnished D and trimming. The sample has around 220,000 clones; 80% to 90% are singletons. The data originate from a study of blood T cell repertoires in COVID-19. Study-wide background: PBMCs, B-cell-depleted T cells, or T cells provided the cDNA or gDNA that made up the material.

V lost 6 bases, J lost 1 base, and 8 bases lay in between. CDR1 is LNHDA and CDR2 is SQIVND in the germline V gene (reference sequence). The CDR3 totals 13 residues. Source material: peripheral blood. The receptor comes from a man between 18 and 29 years old with active or convalescent COVID-19. The chain carries TRBV19 and TRBJ2-3; D ambiguous. CDR3 loop: CASRTIGTDTQYF. The CDR3, as DNA: TGTGCCAGTAGGACAATAGGCACAGATACGCAGTATTTT.